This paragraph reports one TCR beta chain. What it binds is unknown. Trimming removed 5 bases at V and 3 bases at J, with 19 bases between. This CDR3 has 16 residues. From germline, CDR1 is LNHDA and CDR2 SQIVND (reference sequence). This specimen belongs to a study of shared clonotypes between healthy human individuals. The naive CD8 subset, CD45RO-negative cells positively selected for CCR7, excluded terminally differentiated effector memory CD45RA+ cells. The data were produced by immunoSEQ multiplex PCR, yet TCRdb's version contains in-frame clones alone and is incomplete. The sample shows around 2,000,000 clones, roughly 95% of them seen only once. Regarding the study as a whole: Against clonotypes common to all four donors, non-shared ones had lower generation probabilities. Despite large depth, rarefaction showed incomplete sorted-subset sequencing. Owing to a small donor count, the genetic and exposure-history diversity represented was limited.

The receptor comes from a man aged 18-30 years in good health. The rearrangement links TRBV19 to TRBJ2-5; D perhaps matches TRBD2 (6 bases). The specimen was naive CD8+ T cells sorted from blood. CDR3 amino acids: CASSPDLEGWEETQYF. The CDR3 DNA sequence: TGTGCCAGTAGTCCCGACCTGGAGGGGTGGGAAGAGACCCAGTACTTC. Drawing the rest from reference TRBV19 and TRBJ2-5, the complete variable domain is DGGITQSPKYLFRKEGQNVTLSCEQNLNHDAMYWYRQDPGQGLRLIYYSQIVNDFQKGDIAEGYSVSREKKESFPLTVTSAQKNPTAFYLCASSPDLEGWEETQYFGPGTRLLVL.